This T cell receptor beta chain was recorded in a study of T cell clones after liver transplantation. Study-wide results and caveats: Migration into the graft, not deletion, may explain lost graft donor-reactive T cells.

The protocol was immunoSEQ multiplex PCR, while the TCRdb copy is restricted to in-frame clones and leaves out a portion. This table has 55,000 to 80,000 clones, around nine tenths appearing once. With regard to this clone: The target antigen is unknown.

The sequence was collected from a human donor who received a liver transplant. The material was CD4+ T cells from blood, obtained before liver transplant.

The CDR3 loop reads CASSMRLAGAVDTQYF. The DNA for the CDR3 is TGTGCCAGCAGCATGAGACTAGCGGGAGCAGTAGATACGCAGTATTTT. The rearrangement uses TRBV13 and TRBJ2-3; 12 bases align to TRBD2. V lost 5 bases to trimming and J lost 5 bases; unmatched junction nucleotides: 8. CDR1 and CDR2 (germline): PRHDT, FYEKMQ (reference sequence). The CDR3 has 16 amino acids.